Below, 30 T cell receptor beta chains from the same sample are listed, as sequenced in a study of T cell responses to AZD1222 COVID-19 vaccine. Data came from immunoSEQ multiplex PCR; TCRdb stores just in-frame clones and leaves some out. This sample has 240,000 or so clones; approximately 93% occur once, and the top ten carry around 0.6%. The material was peripheral blood, obtained on day 0 of AZD1222 vaccination. The origin of the receptors is an adult in good health.

The V and J genes are TRBV6-4 and TRBJ1-6; D is ambiguous. Germline CDR1 and CDR2: MRHNA and SNTAGT. The germline V and J ends were trimmed by 3 bases and 8 bases, with 14 bases remaining between them. The CDR3 consists of 15 residues. The CDR3 sequence: CASSDSPSGYSPLHF. CDR3 bases: TGTGCCAGCAGTGATTCCCCGTCGGGGTATTCACCCCTCCACTTT.

V and J are TRBV30 and TRBJ2-3, with D unresolved. Trimming removed 5 bases at V and 3 bases at J, with 12 bases between. The germline V gene encodes CDR1 GTSNPN and CDR2 SVGIG (reference sequence). This CDR3 is built from 13 residues. DNA of the CDR3: TGTGCCTGGGGCTCGGGCCAAACAGATACGCAGTATTTT. As protein: CAWGSGQTDTQYF.

CDR3 bases: TGTGCCAGCAGGTACGCGGGACGGATCTATGGCTACACCTTC. Its translation: CASRYAGRIYGYTF. V and J are TRBV5-8 and TRBJ1-2; D might be TRBD1 (5 bases). Between the trimmed V and J ends, which lost 5 bases and 4 bases, there was a span of 15 bases. Looked up from germline, CDR1 is SGHTS and CDR2 is YDEGEE. CDR3 size: 14 residues.

As to this clone: Distinct nucleotide sequences in the sample also encode this CDR3. J is TRBJ2-6 and V is TRBV6-5; TRBD2 might be the D (5 bases). The germline V gene encodes CDR1 MNHEY and CDR2 SVGAGI. V lost 3 bases and J 0 bases, leaving 6 bases between the germline ends. The CDR3 runs to 15 residues. The CDR3 DNA reads TGTGCCAGCAGTTATGAGGGCTCTGGGGCCAACGTCCTGACTTTC. Residues: CASSYEGSGANVLTF.

This chain connects TRBV5-1 to TRBJ2-5, with D possibly matching TRBD2 (5 bases). The germline V gene has CDR1 SGHRS and CDR2 YFSETQ. Trimming took off 5 bases at V and 1 base at J, with 15 bases between the two ends. The CDR3 consists of 15 residues. The CDR3 region has the DNA TGCGCCAGCAGGGGTAGCGTTGGGATCCAAGAGACCCAGTACTTC. Its protein is CASRGSVGIQETQYF. Full variable domain (remainder filled in from reference TRBV5-1 and TRBJ2-5): KAGVTQTPRYLIKTRGQQVTLSCSPISGHRSVSWYQQTPGQGLQFLFEYFSETQRNKGNFPGRFSGRQFSNSRSEMNVSTLELGDSALYLCASRGSVGIQETQYFGPGTRLLVL.

The V and J genes are TRBV3-1 (or the pseudogene TRBV3-2) and TRBJ2-7, with TRBD2 matching over 10 bases. The CDR3 consists of 16 residues. In germline, CDR1 is LGHDT, CDR2 YNNKEL (reference sequence). J lost 0 bases, V lost 1 base, and 3 bases had no gene match. In DNA, the CDR3 is TGTGCCAGCAGCCAAGCCCTAGCGGGAGTCTCCTACGAGCAGTACTTC. This translates into CASSQALAGVSYEQYF.

The chain joins TRBV2 to TRBJ1-1; TRBD1 matches 10 bases. Unmatched junction bases numbered 4, after V lost 0 bases and J lost 6 bases. Germline CDR1 and CDR2: SNHLY and FYNNEI. The CDR3 length is 15 residues. CDR3 protein: CASSEATGGGAEAFF. The CDR3 DNA reads as TGTGCCAGCAGTGAAGCGACAGGGGGCGGGGCTGAAGCTTTCTTT.

The J gene is TRBJ2-7, the V gene TRBV20-1; tentatively, D is TRBD2 (5 bases). Germline assignment: CDR1 DFQATT and CDR2 SNEGSKA (reference sequence). The CDR3 contains 15 residues. Trimming cost V 3 bases and J 1 base, with 16 bases left between them. The chain's CDR3 is CSASRDQQGSYEQYF. The CDR3, as DNA: TGCAGTGCTAGTCGGGATCAACAAGGGTCCTACGAGCAGTACTTC.

The chain uses TRBV6-5 and TRBJ2-7; 7 bases match TRBD2. Germline V gene sequence: CDR1 MNHEY, CDR2 SVGAGI. V dropped 3 bases and J dropped 5; count of bases not matched to a gene: 7. The CDR3 consists of 14 residues. CDR3 region: CASSYREGLDEQYF. In DNA form, the CDR3 reads TGTGCCAGCAGTTATAGGGAGGGCCTCGACGAGCAGTACTTC.

The CDR3 protein is CASSSLGSYGYTF. CDR3 DNA: TGTGCCAGCAGTTCTCTCGGGTCCTATGGCTACACCTTC. The rearrangement uses TRBV7-2 and TRBJ1-2; D gene ambiguous. V was pared by 6 bases and J by 4 bases, with 12 bases between. The CDR3 length is 13 residues. Per the germline V gene, CDR1 is SGHTA and CDR2 is FQGNSA.

This chain connects TRBV7-2 to TRBJ1-1; 8 nucleotides match TRBD1. Germline CDR1 and CDR2: SGHTA and FQGNSA. CDR3 size: 13 residues. The V gene end was trimmed by 5 bases and the J gene end by 6 bases; junction bases not matched to a gene: 5. The CDR3 sequence is CASSPDRDAEAFF. The CDR3 DNA is TGTGCCAGCAGCCCGGACAGGGATGCTGAAGCTTTCTTT.

This clone was recorded many times. This chain joins TRBV29-1 and TRBJ2-2; 11 bases line up with TRBD1. The CDR3 runs 15 residues. Germline trimming cut 5 bases from V and 5 bases from J; bases unmatched to any gene: 7. Germline CDR1 SQVTM, CDR2 ANQGSEA. This chain's CDR3 is CSVKGGQGATGELFF. In nucleotides, the CDR3 is TGCAGCGTTAAAGGAGGACAGGGGGCGACCGGGGAGCTGTTTTTT.

The V call is TRBV7-8, the J call TRBJ1-5, with D unresolved. The CDR3 runs 12 residues. V lost 5 bases, J lost 7 bases, and 9 bases lay in between. Germline V gives CDR1 SGHVS, CDR2 FQNEAQ. CDR3 protein: CASSPLGQPQHF. The CDR3 nucleotides read TGTGCCAGCAGCCCCCTCGGGCAGCCCCAGCATTTT.

The chain is built from TRBV30 and TRBJ2-1, with unresolved D. The CDR3 runs 13 residues. CDR1 and CDR2 (germline): GTSNPN, SVGIG (reference sequence). V was pared by 6 bases and J by 1 base, with 10 bases between. The CDR3, as DNA: TGTGCCTGTTCGGTCGATTCCTACAATGAGCAGTTCTTC. It is translated as CACSVDSYNEQFF.

This clone was recorded only once. This rearrangement joins TRBV11-3 to TRBJ2-1; 14 nucleotides line up with TRBD2. The germline V gene has CDR1 SGHNT and CDR2 YENEEA. V was clipped by 5 bases and J by 7 bases; unmatched bases: 7. This CDR3 region has 16 residues. This CDR3 reads CASSLRGLAGANEQFF. In DNA form, the CDR3 reads TGTGCCAGCAGCCTTAGGGGACTAGCGGGAGCGAATGAGCAGTTCTTC.

This rearrangement joins TRBV5-1 to TRBJ1-1; D gene unclear. V was trimmed by 4 bases and J by 1 base, leaving 8 bases between them. The CDR3 sequence is 13 residues long. CDR1 and CDR2 from the germline V gene are SGHRS and YFSETQ. CDR3 sequence reads: CASSHTENTEAFF. The CDR3 region has the DNA TGCGCCAGCAGCCACACAGAGAACACTGAAGCTTTCTTT.

The V and J genes are TRBV20-1 and TRBJ1-1, with TRBD1 matching over 7 bases. There are 11 residues in the CDR3. V lost 6 bases to trimming and J lost 3 bases; unmatched junction nucleotides: 1. CDR1 and CDR2 (germline): DFQATT, SNEGSKA (reference sequence). CDR3 loop: CSADRDTEAFF. The CDR3 nucleotides read TGCAGTGCAGACAGGGACACTGAAGCTTTCTTT.

In its sample, this clone was seen once. This sequence joins TRBV29-1 and TRBJ2-7; 8 bases align to TRBD1. Per the germline V gene, CDR1 is SQVTM and CDR2 is ANQGSEA. This CDR3 comprises 14 residues. V lost 1 base, J lost 0 bases, and 2 bases stayed unmatched. The CDR3 loop reads CSVEGQGPSYEQYF. The CDR3 bases are TGCAGCGTTGAAGGACAGGGGCCCTCCTACGAGCAGTACTTC.

V gene TRBV28 combines with J gene TRBJ1-2; D may be TRBD1 (5 bases). In germline, CDR1 is MDHEN, CDR2 SYDVKM. The CDR3 spans 17 residues. Between the trimmed V and J ends, which lost 9 bases and 0 bases, there was a span of 23 bases. The CDR3, as DNA: TGTGCCAGTTCTAGGGGTAGGGGCCTTCTCGCTAACTATGGCTACACCTTC. Protein: CASSRGRGLLANYGYTF.

The chain links TRBV28 to TRBJ2-7, with TRBD2 identical over 7 bases. This CDR3 has 16 residues. Germline CDR1 MDHEN, CDR2 SYDVKM. V lost 3 bases and J lost 7; bases outside the gene matches: 15. CDR3 loop: CASSFSAGDYRGEQYF. The CDR3 nucleotides read TGTGCCAGCAGTTTTTCTGCGGGGGACTACCGGGGGGAGCAGTACTTC.

The chain carries TRBV30 and TRBJ2-7; tentative D call: TRBD2 (5 bases). This CDR3 is built from 15 residues. V was trimmed by 3 bases and J by 2 bases, leaving 17 bases between them. Germline V gene data show CDR1 as GTSNPN and CDR2 as SVGIG (reference sequence). The CDR3 sequence: CAWRDPGRGAYEQYF. CDR3 DNA sequence: TGTGCCTGGAGAGACCCAGGACGGGGAGCCTACGAGCAGTACTTC.

The chain couples TRBV10-3 to TRBJ2-3, with 9 nucleotides matching TRBD1. V dropped 10 bases and J dropped 4; count of bases not matched to a gene: 12. Germline V gene data show CDR1 as ENHRY and CDR2 as SYGVKD. The CDR3 runs to 15 residues. The CDR3 bases are TGTGCCACACAGGGGGCAGTGTCTTTAGCAGATACGCAGTATTTT. It is translated as CATQGAVSLADTQYF.

The rearrangement links TRBV11-2 to TRBJ2-6, with D possibly matching TRBD2 (5 bases). Trimming removed 3 bases from V and 2 bases from J, with 14 bases in between. Germline-derived CDR1 and CDR2 are SGHAT and FQNNGV. The CDR3 totals 17 residues. The DNA for the CDR3 is TGTGCCAGCAGCTTCGGGGTCCTAAAAGCTGGGGCCAACGTCCTGACTTTC. It encodes CASSFGVLKAGANVLTF.

The genes are TRBV7-9 and TRBJ1-1; D is undetermined. The germline V gene encodes CDR1 SEHNR and CDR2 FQNEAQ (reference sequence). V was cut by 1 base and J by 1 base, with 4 bases left in between. The CDR3 sequence is 13 residues long. Written as DNA, the CDR3 is TGTGCCAGCAGCTTAGAACAGAACACTGAAGCTTTCTTT. It specifies CASSLEQNTEAFF.

The CDR3 DNA is TGTGCCAAAGGACTAGCGGGGCAAACGGTGACCCAGTACTTC. Translating gives CAKGLAGQTVTQYF. The chain joins TRBV6-8 to TRBJ2-5; 12 positions agree with TRBD2. The CDR3 runs to 14 residues. CDR1 is MNHGY, CDR2 SAAAGT, per germline. With 10 bases clipped from V and 7 bases from J, the junction kept 10 bases outside the gene matches.

This chain joins TRBV28 and TRBJ2-3, with 9 bases that match TRBD1. Germline V gene sequence: CDR1 MDHEN, CDR2 SYDVKM. The CDR3 sequence is 15 residues long. The junction had 3 bases not matched to a gene; V was cut back by 2 bases and J by 3 bases. The CDR3 region has the DNA TGTGCCAGCAGTTTACCGACAGGGGGAACAGATACGCAGTATTTT. Protein product: CASSLPTGGTDTQYF.

The chain has TRBV4-1 and TRBJ2-2; no definite D call. This CDR3 comprises 15 residues. V lost 4 bases, J lost 6 bases, and 15 bases lay in between. Germline V gives CDR1 MGHRA, CDR2 YSYEKL. DNA of the CDR3: TGCGCCAGCAGCCCTCGACTGGGCTTGTCCGGGGAGCTGTTTTTT. Amino acid sequence: CASSPRLGLSGELFF.

In its sample, this clone was seen once. CDR3 bases: TGCGCCAGCAGCCAAGATATCCGGGGGGCTGCCACTGAAGCTTTCTTT. Translated: CASSQDIRGAATEAFF. This rearrangement joins TRBV4-3 to TRBJ1-1; the D gene is possibly TRBD1 (6 bases). The CDR3 length is 16 residues. From germline, CDR1 is LGHNA and CDR2 YSLEER. V shed 0 bases and J shed 4 bases, with 15 bases lying between them.

The J gene is TRBJ1-1, the V gene TRBV28; the match to TRBD1 covers 7 bases. Germline CDR1 is MDHEN and CDR2 is SYDVKM. J lost 1 base, V lost 5 bases, and 10 bases had no gene match. The CDR3 spans 16 residues. The CDR3, as DNA: TGTGCCAGCAGTGGGGAGACAGGGTCTTGGAACACTGAAGCTTTCTTT. Translating gives CASSGETGSWNTEAFF.

The chain couples TRBV2 to TRBJ2-1; D might be TRBD1 (5 bases). Per germline, CDR1 SNHLY and CDR2 FYNNEI. This CDR3 has 14 residues. Trimming took 3 bases from V and 8 from J, leaving 14 bases between them. The chain's CDR3 is CASSELPGIDEQFF. The CDR3 coding sequence is TGTGCCAGCAGTGAGTTACCAGGGATCGATGAGCAGTTCTTC.